One and the same sample provided the 18 T cell receptor beta chains below, sequenced in a study of Graves' ophthalmopathy and Graves' hyperthyroidism (dated by TCRdb to the late 2010s). Sequencing was carried out with an Illumina HiSeq 2000. For repertoire sequencing, TCR beta CDR3 regions were amplified from RNA transcripts. The first round was an RT-PCR using HTBI primers with the Qiagen OneStep RT-PCR kit, and this first round was followed by a second-round multiplex PCR, then size selection and purification. TCRdb passed the public sequencing reads through fastp at Q25 and MiXCR, retaining productive beta sequences. Rows are combined by CDR3 protein, so each entry shows the most common genes and DNA. The sample includes 210,000 or so distinct CDR3 sequences, with roughly 29% observed a single time. The biggest ten clones account for over 7.5% of the sample. The sequencing sample was made of peripheral blood. The receptors originated from a man aged 45-60 years with Graves' ophthalmopathy. Donor details come from another sample of the same person, matched by shared clones.

The CDR3 DNA reads as TGCAGCGTTGTTGATGGACAGTCTAACTATGGCTACACCTTC. Residues: CSVVDGQSNYGYTF. The chain couples TRBV29-1 to TRBJ1-2; D is possibly TRBD1 (6 bases). Germline assignment: CDR1 SQVTM and CDR2 ANQGSEA. The V gene lost 4 bases and the J gene lost 0 bases, with 12 bases spanning the gap. The CDR3 contains 14 residues. Together with reference TRBV29-1 and TRBJ1-2, the CDR3 gives the full variable domain: SAVISQKPSRDICQRGTSLTIQCQVDSQVTMMFWYRQQPGQSLTLIATANQGSEATYESGFVIDKFPISRPNLTFSTLTVSNMSPEDSSIYLCSVVDGQSNYGYTFGSGTRLTVV.

The rearrangement links TRBV18 to TRBJ2-5; D uncertain. This CDR3 contains 14 residues. Germline CDR1 KGHSH, CDR2 LQKENI. V shed 0 bases and J shed 2 bases, with 7 bases lying between them. The CDR3 DNA is TGTGCCAGCTCACCACCGATGGGGCAAGAGACCCAGTACTTC. Its protein is CASSPPMGQETQYF.

Ten or more counts support this clonotype. The V and J genes are TRBV2 and TRBJ2-3, with D uncertain. In germline, CDR1 is SNHLY, CDR2 FYNNEI. The CDR3 spans 14 residues. Trimming took 1 base from V and 4 from J, leaving 9 bases between them. CDR3 DNA: TGTGCCAGCAGTGAAGAGGGCGGCCCAGATACGCAGTATTTT. Amino acids: CASSEEGGPDTQYF.

This clonotype was observed many times. This chain links TRBV18 with TRBJ2-7, with D perhaps TRBD1 (5 bases). Germline CDR1 is KGHSH and CDR2 is LQKENI. The CDR3 extends over 13 amino acids. Trimming shortened V by 6 bases and J by 4 bases, and 13 bases separated the two germline ends. DNA of the CDR3: TGTGCCAGCTCGCCTACAGGTCTTTACGAGCAGTACTTC. Its translation: CASSPTGLYEQYF.

This clonotype appeared many times. The CDR3 is CASSSGQRNTEAFF. The CDR3 bases are TGTGCCAGCAGTTCGGGACAGAGGAACACTGAAGCTTTCTTT. The chain employs TRBV28 and TRBJ1-1; TRBD1 agrees at 7 bases. Unmatched junction bases numbered 3, after V lost 4 bases and J lost 1 base. The CDR3 sequence is 14 residues long. Germline lookup yields CDR1 MDHEN and CDR2 SYDVKM. Using reference TRBV28 and TRBJ1-1 for the parts outside the CDR3, the full variable domain is DVKVTQSSRYLVKRTGEKVFLECVQDMDHENMFWYRQDPGLGLRLIYFSYDVKMKEKGDIPEGYSVSREKKERFSLILESASTNQTSMYLCASSSGQRNTEAFFGQGTRLTVV.

This rearrangement joins TRBV20-1 to TRBJ1-6; tentative D call: TRBD1 (6 bases). The germline V and J ends were trimmed by 2 bases and 7 bases, with 9 bases remaining between them. The CDR3 has 13 residues. Germline V gene lookup returns CDR1 DFQATT and CDR2 SNEGSKA (reference sequence). CDR3 DNA sequence: TGCAGTGCTAGACAGGGGAACAATTCACCCCTCCACTTT. Its protein is CSARQGNNSPLHF.

By sample share, this clonotype is medium-sized. V and J are TRBV12-3 or TRBV12-4 and TRBJ2-7; D is possibly TRBD2 (6 bases). The CDR3 extends over 12 amino acids. The V end lost 6 bases, the J end lost 3 bases, and 9 bases lay between the germline ends. The CDR3 region has the DNA TGTGCCAGCAGCTCCGGGAGCTACGAGCAGTACTTC. Translated, it gives CASSSGSYEQYF.

This clonotype was picked up many times. This chain uses TRBV7-2 with TRBJ1-5; the D gene is possibly TRBD1 (5 bases). CDR3 length: 14 residues. CDR1 is SGHTA and CDR2 is FQGNSA in the germline V gene. Trimming stripped 5 bases from V and 5 bases from J, with 13 bases between. The CDR3 is CASSPGRQDQPQHF. The CDR3 DNA is TGTGCCAGCAGCCCGGGACGGCAGGATCAGCCCCAGCATTTT.

At least ten counts were recorded for this clonotype. In DNA, the CDR3 is TGTGCCAGCAGCTTGGGACAGACCCGGGAAGCTTTCTTT. Translated, it gives CASSLGQTREAFF. The chain uses TRBV13 and TRBJ1-1, with 7 bases aligning to TRBD1. The CDR3 consists of 13 residues. Per the germline V gene, CDR1 is PRHDT and CDR2 is FYEKMQ (reference sequence). The trim removed 3 bases at V and 8 bases at J, leaving 6 bases unmatched. Full variable domain (missing parts from reference TRBV13 and TRBJ1-1): AAGVIQSPRHLIKEKRETATLKCYPIPRHDTVYWYQQGPGQDPQFLISFYEKMQSDKGSIPDRFSAQQFSDYHSELNMSSLELGDSALYFCASSLGQTREAFFGQGTRLTVV.

The CDR3 DNA reads TGTGCCAGCAGCCCGTTACGGGGAACTTCTGAAGCTTTCTTT. Its protein is CASSPLRGTSEAFF. The chain carries TRBV11-3 and TRBJ1-1; D is unclear. The ends were cut back, 5 bases at V and 6 bases at J, with 16 bases in the middle. The CDR3 spans 14 residues. The V gene's germline CDR1 is SGHNT and CDR2 YENEEA.

This clonotype was found many times. CDR3 protein: CASSPSTSGRDIQYF. The DNA for the CDR3 is TGTGCCAGCAGTCCTTCGACTAGCGGGAGGGACATTCAGTACTTC. The rearrangement uses TRBV28 and TRBJ2-4; 14 positions agree with TRBD2. In germline, CDR1 is MDHEN, CDR2 SYDVKM. The V gene end was trimmed by 5 bases and the J gene end by 8 bases; junction bases not matched to a gene: 5. This CDR3 spans 15 amino acids.

There are many counts of this clonotype. The chain's CDR3 is CASSYDGSYGYTF. CDR3 nucleotides: TGTGCCAGCAGTTACGATGGGTCTTATGGCTACACCTTC. V usage is TRBV6-5 and J usage is TRBJ1-2, with unresolved D. Trimming took off 2 bases at V and 5 bases at J, with 9 bases between the two ends. The CDR3 is made up of 13 amino acids. Germline V gene lookup returns CDR1 MNHEY and CDR2 SVGAGI.

This clonotype came up many times. The chain recombines TRBV6-6 with TRBJ1-2, with a possible D match to TRBD1 (5 bases). CDR1 is MNHNY and CDR2 is SVGAGI in the germline V gene (reference sequence). CDR3 length: 13 amino acids. The germline V and J ends were trimmed by 0 bases and 10 bases, with 12 bases remaining between them. CDR3 sequence reads: CASSYSGGEDYTF. CDR3 sequence (DNA): TGTGCCAGCAGTTACTCGGGAGGGGAGGACTACACCTTC.

The CDR3 reads CASLRGLAGDRRGYF. The CDR3 DNA reads as TGTGCCAGTCTGAGGGGGCTAGCGGGGGACCGACGGGGGTACTTC. V gene TRBV6-2 or TRBV6-3 combines with J gene TRBJ2-7; 10 nucleotides match TRBD2. Trimming took 9 bases from V and 12 from J; bases not matched to a gene: 20. The CDR3 runs to 15 residues. The germline V gene has CDR1 MNHEY and CDR2 SVGEGT.

This clonotype was counted many times. One junction end does not reproduce the germline sequence, and a read error may be involved. The genes are TRBV19 and TRBJ1-1; D gene unclear. The CDR3 runs 14 residues. Germline values: CDR1 LNHDA, CDR2 SQIVND (reference sequence). The CDR3 reads CASSPQVENTEASF. CDR3 DNA sequence: TGTGCCAGTAGTCCCCAGGTGGAGAACACTGAAGCTTCCTTT.

This clonotype was observed at least ten times. The chain is built from TRBV2 and TRBJ2-5, with D perhaps matching TRBD1 or TRBD2 (6 bases each). The germline CDR1 and CDR2 sequences are SNHLY and FYNNEI. This CDR3 comprises 14 residues. Trimming pared 9 bases from V and 5 bases from J, leaving 19 bases between. The CDR3 nucleotides are TGTGCCAGGGGGGGCCTTGGGAGCTGGGAGACCCAGTACTTC. Amino acid sequence: CARGGLGSWETQYF. Full variable domain (outside the CDR3, taken from reference TRBV2 and TRBJ2-5): EPEVTQTPSHQVTQMGQEVILRCVPISNHLYFYWYRQILGQKVEFLVSFYNNEISEKSEIFDDQFSVERPDGSNFTLKIRSTKLEDSAMYFCARGGLGSWETQYFGPGTRLLVL.

This sequence joins TRBV6-1 and TRBJ1-6; D possibly corresponds to TRBD1 (6 bases). Germline lookup yields CDR1 MNHNS and CDR2 SASEGT. V lost 6 bases and J lost 7, with 13 bases in between. The CDR3 has 14 residues. The CDR3 loop is CASRVGHDNSPLHF. The CDR3, as DNA: TGTGCCAGCAGGGTGGGACATGACAATTCACCCCTCCACTTT.

This clonotype was counted at least ten times. This rearrangement joins TRBV11-2 to TRBJ2-2, with 7 bases fitting TRBD1. CDR3 length: 17 amino acids. CDR1 is SGHAT and CDR2 is FQNNGV in the germline V gene. The junction had 12 bases not matched to a gene; V was cut back by 4 bases and J by 4 bases. DNA of the CDR3: TGTGCCAGCAGCTCAGACTTCCCGCGACAGGGCACCGGGGAGCTGTTTTTT. Translated, it gives CASSSDFPRQGTGELFF.